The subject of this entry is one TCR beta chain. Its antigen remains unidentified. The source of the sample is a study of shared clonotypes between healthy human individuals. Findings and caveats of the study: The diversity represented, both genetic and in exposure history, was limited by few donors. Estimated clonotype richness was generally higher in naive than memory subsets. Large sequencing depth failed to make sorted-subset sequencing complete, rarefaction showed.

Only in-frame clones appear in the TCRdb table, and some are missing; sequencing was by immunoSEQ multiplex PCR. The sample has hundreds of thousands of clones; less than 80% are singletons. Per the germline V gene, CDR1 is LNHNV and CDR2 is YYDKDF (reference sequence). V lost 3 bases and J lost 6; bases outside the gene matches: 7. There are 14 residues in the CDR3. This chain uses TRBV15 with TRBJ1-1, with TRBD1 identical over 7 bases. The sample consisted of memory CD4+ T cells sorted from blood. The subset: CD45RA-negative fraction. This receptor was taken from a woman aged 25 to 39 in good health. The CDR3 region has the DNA TGTGCCACCAGCAGCAGGACAGGTGGATCTGAAGCTTTCTTT. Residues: CATSSRTGGSEAFF.